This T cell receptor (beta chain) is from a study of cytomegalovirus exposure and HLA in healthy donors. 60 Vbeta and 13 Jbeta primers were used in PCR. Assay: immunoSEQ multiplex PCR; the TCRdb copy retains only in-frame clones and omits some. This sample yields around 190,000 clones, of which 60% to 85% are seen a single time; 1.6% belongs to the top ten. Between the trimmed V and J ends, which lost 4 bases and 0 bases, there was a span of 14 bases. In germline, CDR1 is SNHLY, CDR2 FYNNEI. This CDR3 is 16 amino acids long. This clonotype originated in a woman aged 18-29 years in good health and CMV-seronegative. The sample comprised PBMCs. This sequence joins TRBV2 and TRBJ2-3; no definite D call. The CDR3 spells CASSVSRDSSTDTQYF. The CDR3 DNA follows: TGTGCCAGCAGTGTCAGTCGAGACTCCAGCACAGATACGCAGTATTTT.